This T cell receptor beta chain was sequenced in a study of cytomegalovirus exposure and HLA in healthy donors. The wider study: Drawn from HLA-typed donors, about 82 million unique TCRs were held in an early data release.

This clone occurred once. PCR involved 60 Vbeta and 13 Jbeta primers. Produced via immunoSEQ multiplex PCR; TCRdb's table is partial and in-frame only. The sample has under 150,000 clones, about 86% seen once. The CDR3 is 15 amino acids. With 3 bases removed from V and 6 bases from J, the gap between germline ends came to 16 bases. Germline CDR1 MDHEN, CDR2 SYDVKM. The rearrangement joins TRBV28 to TRBJ2-3, with D tentatively TRBD1 (7 bases). The origin of this receptor is a woman in her twenties or thirties in good health and CMV-seronegative. Sequenced material: PBMCs. The CDR3 DNA follows: TGTGCCAGCAGTTTCTGGCAGGGGGAGGCGGATACGCAGTATTTT. Translation gives CASSFWQGEADTQYF.